The clone carrying this T cell receptor beta chain was observed a few times. The data derive from a study of T-cell memory formation after mild COVID-19. At the level of the study: Largely, TCR clusters stayed within a single donor.

TCRdb called the 5' RACE reads again in MiXCR, with one record for every CDR3 protein. The table shows 360,000 or so distinct CDR3 sequences, with approximately 27% occurring only once. Germline values: CDR1 SGHAT, CDR2 FQNNGV. The CDR3 has 14 residues. The V end was cut by 5 bases, the J end by 0 bases, with 9 bases between. This TCR came from an adult woman who had mild COVID-19 (a few samples of this study predate the infection). Cell type and time point are not known. The chain is built from TRBV11-2 and TRBJ2-3; no firm D call. The sample consisted of PBMCs or a T cell subset sorted from them (not recorded which). CDR3 nucleotides: TGTGCCAGCAGCCCACTGGGAAGCACAGATACGCAGTATTTT. Encoded protein: CASSPLGSTDTQYF.